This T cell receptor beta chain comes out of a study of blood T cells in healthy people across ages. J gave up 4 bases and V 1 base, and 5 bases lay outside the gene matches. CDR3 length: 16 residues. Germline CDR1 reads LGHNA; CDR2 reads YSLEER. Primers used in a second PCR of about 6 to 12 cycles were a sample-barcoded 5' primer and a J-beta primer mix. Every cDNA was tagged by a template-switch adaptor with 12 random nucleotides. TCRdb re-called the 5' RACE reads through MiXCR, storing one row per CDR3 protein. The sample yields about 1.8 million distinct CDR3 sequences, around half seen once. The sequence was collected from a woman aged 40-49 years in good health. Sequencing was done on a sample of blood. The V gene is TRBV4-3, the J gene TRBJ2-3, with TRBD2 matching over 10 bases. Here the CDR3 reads CASSQAAGGPSDTQYF. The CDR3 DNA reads TGCGCCAGCAGCCAAGCAGCGGGGGGGCCGTCAGATACGCAGTATTTT.